Presented here are 13 T cell receptor beta chains from one specimen sequenced in a study of blood T cells in healthy people across ages. With a J-beta primer mix and a sample-barcoded 5' primer, a second PCR ran 7 to 11 cycles. MiXCR, applied by TCRdb to the 5' RACE reads, yields one record per CDR3 protein. Here the sample spans hundreds of thousands of distinct CDR3 sequences, around 32% being singletons. What was sequenced was blood. Source of these receptors: an elderly woman in good health.

This clonotype was counted at least ten times. J is TRBJ2-3 and V is TRBV20-1, with D possibly being TRBD1 (6 bases). CDR1 is DFQATT and CDR2 is SNEGSKA in the germline V gene (reference sequence). The CDR3 length is 13 residues. The V and J ends lost 6 bases and 2 bases respectively, with 12 bases between them. The chain's CDR3 is CSATGQPTDTQYF. For the CDR3, the DNA is TGCAGTGCCACTGGACAGCCCACAGATACGCAGTATTTT.

Concerning this clonotype itself: A read error is possible here, since a much larger clone lies one base away. The chain carries TRBV20-1 and TRBJ1-6, with a tentative D call TRBD1 (5 bases). Per the germline V gene, CDR1 is DFQATT and CDR2 is SNEGSKA (reference sequence). CDR3 length equals 14 residues. The CDR3 nucleotides read TGCAGTGCTAGAGCCGCGGACAACGGTTCACCCCCCCACTTT. Amino acids: CSARAADNGSPPHF.

This clonotype was found many times. V usage is TRBV14 and J usage is TRBJ2-6, with D unresolved. CDR3 length: 16 residues. V lost 0 bases to trimming and J lost 0 bases, with 6 bases between them. Per germline, CDR1 SGHDN and CDR2 FVKESK. CDR3 region: CASSQDLSSGANVLTF. CDR3 bases: TGTGCCAGCAGCCAAGATCTAAGCTCTGGGGCCAACGTCCTGACTTTC.

The genes are TRBV3-1 and TRBJ1-2; D may be TRBD1 (5 bases). The CDR3 extends over 14 amino acids. Germline V gene sequence: CDR1 LGHDT, CDR2 YNNKEL (reference sequence). V gave up 4 bases and J gave up 1 base, with 10 bases separating them. The CDR3 is CASSRSGFNYGYTF. CDR3 DNA sequence: TGTGCCAGCAGCCGGTCAGGGTTTAACTATGGCTACACCTTC.

This clonotype was detected only once. The CDR3 region has the DNA TGCAGTGCTAGCAACCACAGGGGGCCCACTGAAGCTTTCTTT. Translating gives CSASNHRGPTEAFF. V is TRBV20-1 and J is TRBJ1-1, with 9 nucleotides matching TRBD1. Trimming at V came to 3 bases and at J to 4 bases, leaving 6 bases not matched to a gene. Germline CDR1 DFQATT, CDR2 SNEGSKA (reference sequence). The CDR3 sequence is 14 residues long.

The chain recombines TRBV21-1 with TRBJ2-7; the D call in the table, TRBD1, was not verified against the DNA. TRBV21-1 is a pseudogene segment. The CDR3 consists of 16 residues. CDR3: CASSKPRDSPSYEQYF. The CDR3 DNA reads TGTGCCAGCAGCAAACCCCGGGACAGCCCTTCCTACGAGCAGTACTTC.

V gene TRBV7-2 combines with J gene TRBJ2-7; TRBD2 agrees at 7 bases. Germline assignment: CDR1 SGHTA and CDR2 FQGNSA. V lost 5 bases to trimming and J lost 3 bases; unmatched junction nucleotides: 7. The CDR3 is made up of 14 amino acids. The CDR3 nucleotides are TGTGCCAGCAGCGTAGGACTAGGGTACTACGAGCAGTACTTC. Its protein is CASSVGLGYYEQYF.

The chain recombines TRBV19 with TRBJ2-6; D not certain. Germline V CDR1 and CDR2: LNHDA, SQIVND (reference sequence). The V and J ends lost 5 bases and 2 bases respectively, with 4 bases between them. The CDR3 has 13 amino acids. CDR3 region: CASSDTGANVLTF. The CDR3 DNA reads TGTGCCAGTAGTGATACTGGGGCCAACGTCCTGACTTTC.

This clonotype was counted many times. This chain connects TRBV7-2 to TRBJ2-4, with D unresolved. Per the germline V gene, CDR1 is SGHTA and CDR2 is FQGNSA. This CDR3 has 15 amino acids. Trimming removed 6 bases at V and 8 bases at J, with 20 bases between. CDR3 residues: CASSFGRRAEDIQYF. The CDR3 DNA follows: TGTGCCAGCAGTTTTGGCCGTCGGGCAGAGGACATTCAGTACTTC.

V is TRBV6-1 and J is TRBJ1-5; D unresolved. The CDR3 contains 16 residues. V was shortened by 6 bases and J by 0 bases, with 15 bases between the two germline ends. Per germline, CDR1 MNHNS and CDR2 SASEGT. CDR3: CASSPSGVDSNQPQHF. DNA for the CDR3: TGTGCCAGCAGCCCGAGCGGTGTAGATAGCAATCAGCCCCAGCATTTT.

This clonotype was detected only a few times. The rearrangement joins TRBV2 to TRBJ1-2, with D tentatively TRBD1 (5 bases). Germline CDR1 is SNHLY and CDR2 is FYNNEI. V was trimmed by 3 bases and J by 5 bases, leaving 10 bases between them. The CDR3 covers 13 residues. DNA of the CDR3: TGTGCCAGCAGTGACTACGGGGCTTATGGCTACACCTTC. As protein: CASSDYGAYGYTF. The full variable domain, its missing parts supplied by reference TRBV2 and TRBJ1-2, is EPEVTQTPSHQVTQMGQEVILRCVPISNHLYFYWYRQILGQKVEFLVSFYNNEISEKSEIFDDQFSVERPDGSNFTLKIRSTKLEDSAMYFCASSDYGAYGYTFGSGTRLTVV.

This chain uses TRBV19 with TRBJ1-5; D perhaps matches TRBD1 (5 bases). CDR3 length: 14 amino acids. Per germline, CDR1 LNHDA and CDR2 SQIVND (reference sequence). V gave up 3 bases and J gave up 0 bases, with 6 bases separating them. The CDR3 nucleotides read TGTGCCAGTAGTATGGGGGATAGCAATCAGCCCCAGCATTTT. It codes for CASSMGDSNQPQHF.

Ten or more counts support this clonotype. This chain uses TRBV5-4 with TRBJ2-1; perhaps TRBD1 as D (6 bases). V lost 2 bases and J lost 9, with 15 bases in between. Germline V gene sequence: CDR1 SGHNT, CDR2 YYREEE (reference sequence). This CDR3 spans 14 amino acids. For the CDR3, the DNA is TGTGCCAGCAGCTTAGTGAGGGGGAGAGGTGAGCAGTTCTTC. This gives the protein CASSLVRGRGEQFF.